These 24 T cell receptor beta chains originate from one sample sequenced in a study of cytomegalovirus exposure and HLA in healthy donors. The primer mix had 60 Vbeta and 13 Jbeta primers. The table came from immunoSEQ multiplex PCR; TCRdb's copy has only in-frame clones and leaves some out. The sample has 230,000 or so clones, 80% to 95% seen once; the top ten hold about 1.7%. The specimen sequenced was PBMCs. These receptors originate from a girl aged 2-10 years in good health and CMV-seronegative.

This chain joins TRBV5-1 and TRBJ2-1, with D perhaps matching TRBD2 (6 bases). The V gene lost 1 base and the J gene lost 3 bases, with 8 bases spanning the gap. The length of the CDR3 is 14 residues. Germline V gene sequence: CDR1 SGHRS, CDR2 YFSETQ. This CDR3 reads CASSLSSGYNEQFF. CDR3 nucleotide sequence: TGCGCCAGCAGCTTGAGTAGCGGCTACAATGAGCAGTTCTTC. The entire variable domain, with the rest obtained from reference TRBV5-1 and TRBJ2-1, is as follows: KAGVTQTPRYLIKTRGQQVTLSCSPISGHRSVSWYQQTPGQGLQFLFEYFSETQRNKGNFPGRFSGRQFSNSRSEMNVSTLELGDSALYLCASSLSSGYNEQFFGPGTRLTVL.

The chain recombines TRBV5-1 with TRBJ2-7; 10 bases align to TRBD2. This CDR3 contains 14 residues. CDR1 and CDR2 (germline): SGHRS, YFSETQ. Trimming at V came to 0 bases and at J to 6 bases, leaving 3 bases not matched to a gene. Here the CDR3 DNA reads TGCGCCAGCAGCTTGGACCCTAGCGGGGGCGAGCAGTACTTC. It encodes CASSLDPSGGEQYF.

CDR3 sequence: CASSLDAYGYTF. The CDR3 nucleotides read TGCGCCAGCAGCTTGGATGCGTATGGCTACACCTTC. The chain has TRBV5-1 and TRBJ1-2; D remains ambiguous. The CDR3 totals 12 residues. Germline V gene data show CDR1 as SGHRS and CDR2 as YFSETQ. The V end was cut by 0 bases, the J end by 5 bases, with 5 bases between.

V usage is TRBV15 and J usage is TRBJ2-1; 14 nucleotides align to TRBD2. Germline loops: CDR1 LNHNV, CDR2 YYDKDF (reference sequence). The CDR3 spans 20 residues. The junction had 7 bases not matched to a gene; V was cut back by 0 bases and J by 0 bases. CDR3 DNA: TGTGCCACCAGCAGAGATCCGAGGACTAGCGGGGGGCCCTCCTACAATGAGCAGTTCTTC. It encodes CATSRDPRTSGGPSYNEQFF. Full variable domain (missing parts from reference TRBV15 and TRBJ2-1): DAMVIQNPRYQVTQFGKPVTLSCSQTLNHNVMYWYQQKSSQAPKLLFHYYDKDFNNEADTPDNFQSRRPNTSFCFLDIRSPGLGDTAMYLCATSRDPRTSGGPSYNEQFFGPGTRLTVL.

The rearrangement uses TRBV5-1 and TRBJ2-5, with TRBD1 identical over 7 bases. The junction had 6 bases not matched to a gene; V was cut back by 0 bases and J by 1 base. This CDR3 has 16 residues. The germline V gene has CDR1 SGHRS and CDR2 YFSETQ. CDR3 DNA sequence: TGCGCCAGCAGCTTGGGGACAGGCAGGACCCAAGAGACCCAGTACTTC. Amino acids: CASSLGTGRTQETQYF.

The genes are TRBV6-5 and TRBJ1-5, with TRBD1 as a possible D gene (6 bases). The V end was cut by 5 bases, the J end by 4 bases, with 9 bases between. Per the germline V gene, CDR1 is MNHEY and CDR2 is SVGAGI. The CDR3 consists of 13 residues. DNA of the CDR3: TGTGCCAGCAGTCAGGGGTTGAATCAGCCCCAGCATTTT. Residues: CASSQGLNQPQHF.

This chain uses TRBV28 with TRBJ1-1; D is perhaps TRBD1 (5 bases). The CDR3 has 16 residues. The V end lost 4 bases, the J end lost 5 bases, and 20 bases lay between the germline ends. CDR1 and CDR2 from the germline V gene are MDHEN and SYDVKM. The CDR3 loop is CASSSAIPQGITEAFF. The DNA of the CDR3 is TGTGCCAGCAGTTCGGCTATTCCTCAGGGTATAACTGAAGCTTTCTTT.

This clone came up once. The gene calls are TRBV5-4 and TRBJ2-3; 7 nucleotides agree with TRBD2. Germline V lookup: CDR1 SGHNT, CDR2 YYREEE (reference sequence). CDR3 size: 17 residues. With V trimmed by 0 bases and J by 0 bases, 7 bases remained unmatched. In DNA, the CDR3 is TGTGCCAGCAGCTTGGTAGCTAGCGGCACTAGCACAGATACGCAGTATTTT. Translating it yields CASSLVASGTSTDTQYF.

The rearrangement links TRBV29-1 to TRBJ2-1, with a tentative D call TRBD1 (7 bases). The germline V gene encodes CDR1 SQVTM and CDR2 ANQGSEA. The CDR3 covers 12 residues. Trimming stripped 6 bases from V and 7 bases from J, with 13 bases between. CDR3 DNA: TGCAGCGTCTTCAGGGGGAGGAATGAGCAGTTCTTC. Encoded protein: CSVFRGRNEQFF.

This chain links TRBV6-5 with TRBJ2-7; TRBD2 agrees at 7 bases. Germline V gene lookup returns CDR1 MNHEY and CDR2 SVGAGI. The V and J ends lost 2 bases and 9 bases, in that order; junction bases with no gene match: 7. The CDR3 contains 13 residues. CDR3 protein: CASSYRGGSGQYF. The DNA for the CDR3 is TGTGCCAGCAGTTACCGTGGCGGGAGTGGGCAGTACTTC.

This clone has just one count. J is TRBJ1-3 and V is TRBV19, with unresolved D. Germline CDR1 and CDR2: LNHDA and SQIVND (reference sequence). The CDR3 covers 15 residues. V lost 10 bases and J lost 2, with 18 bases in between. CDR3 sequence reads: CATSKPRDAGNTIYF. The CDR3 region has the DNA TGTGCCACTTCTAAACCCCGGGATGCTGGAAACACCATATATTTT.

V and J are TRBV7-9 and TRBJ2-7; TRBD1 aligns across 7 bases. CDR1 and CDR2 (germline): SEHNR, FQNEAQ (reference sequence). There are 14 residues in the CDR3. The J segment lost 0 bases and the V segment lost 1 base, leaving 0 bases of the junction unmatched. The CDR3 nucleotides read TGTGCCAGCAGCTTAGGGGACAGCTCCTACGAGCAGTACTTC. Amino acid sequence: CASSLGDSSYEQYF.

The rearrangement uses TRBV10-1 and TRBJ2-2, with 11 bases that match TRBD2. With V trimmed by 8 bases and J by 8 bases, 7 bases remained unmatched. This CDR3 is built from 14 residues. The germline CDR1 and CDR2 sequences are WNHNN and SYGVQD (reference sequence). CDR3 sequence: CASASSGGRGELFF. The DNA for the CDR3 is TGCGCCAGCGCGTCTAGCGGGGGGCGTGGGGAGCTGTTTTTT.

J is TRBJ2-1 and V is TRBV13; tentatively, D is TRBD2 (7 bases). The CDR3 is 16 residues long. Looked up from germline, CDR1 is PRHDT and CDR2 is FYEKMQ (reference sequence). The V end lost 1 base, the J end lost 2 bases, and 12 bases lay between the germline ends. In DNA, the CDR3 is TGTGCCAGCAGCTTAGCGGGGGGCCGACCCTACAATGAGCAGTTCTTC. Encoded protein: CASSLAGGRPYNEQFF.

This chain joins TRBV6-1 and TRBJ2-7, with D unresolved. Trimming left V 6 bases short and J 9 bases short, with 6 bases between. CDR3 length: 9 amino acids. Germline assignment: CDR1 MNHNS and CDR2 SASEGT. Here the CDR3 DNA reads TGTGCCAGCAGCCGCGGGCAGTACTTC. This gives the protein CASSRGQYF.

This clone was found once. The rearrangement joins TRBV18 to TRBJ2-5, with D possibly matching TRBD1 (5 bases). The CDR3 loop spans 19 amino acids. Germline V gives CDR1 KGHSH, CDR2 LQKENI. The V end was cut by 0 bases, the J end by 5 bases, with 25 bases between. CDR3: CASSPPYRTKSTQGETQYF. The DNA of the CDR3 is TGTGCCAGCTCACCACCGTACAGGACCAAATCCACCCAAGGCGAGACCCAGTACTTC.

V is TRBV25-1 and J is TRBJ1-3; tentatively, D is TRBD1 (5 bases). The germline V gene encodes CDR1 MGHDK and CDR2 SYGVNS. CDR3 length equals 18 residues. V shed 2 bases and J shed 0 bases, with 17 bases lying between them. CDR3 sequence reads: CASSENGGTAISGNTIYF. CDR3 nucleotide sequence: TGTGCCAGCAGTGAAAACGGCGGGACTGCCATCTCTGGAAACACCATATATTTT.

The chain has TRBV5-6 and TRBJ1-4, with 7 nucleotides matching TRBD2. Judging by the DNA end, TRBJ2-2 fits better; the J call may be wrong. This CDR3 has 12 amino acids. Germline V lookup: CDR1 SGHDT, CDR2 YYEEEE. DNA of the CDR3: TGTGCCAGCAGCCCGGGGGGAGGGGAGCTGTTTTTT. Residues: CASSPGGGELFF.

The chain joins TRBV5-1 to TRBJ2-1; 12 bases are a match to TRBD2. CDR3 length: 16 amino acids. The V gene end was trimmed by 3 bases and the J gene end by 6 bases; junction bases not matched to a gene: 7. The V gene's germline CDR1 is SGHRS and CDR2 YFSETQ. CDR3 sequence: CASSSVSTSGSNEQFF. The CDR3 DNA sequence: TGCGCCAGCAGCTCGGTTTCGACTAGCGGGAGCAATGAGCAGTTCTTC. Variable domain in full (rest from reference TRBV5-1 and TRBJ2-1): KAGVTQTPRYLIKTRGQQVTLSCSPISGHRSVSWYQQTPGQGLQFLFEYFSETQRNKGNFPGRFSGRQFSNSRSEMNVSTLELGDSALYLCASSSVSTSGSNEQFFGPGTRLTVL.

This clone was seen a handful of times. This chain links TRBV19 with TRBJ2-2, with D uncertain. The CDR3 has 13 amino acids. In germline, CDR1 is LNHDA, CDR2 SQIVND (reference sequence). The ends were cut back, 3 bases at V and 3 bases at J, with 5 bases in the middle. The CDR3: CASSILDTGELFF. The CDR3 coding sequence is TGTGCCAGTAGTATTCTCGACACCGGGGAGCTGTTTTTT.

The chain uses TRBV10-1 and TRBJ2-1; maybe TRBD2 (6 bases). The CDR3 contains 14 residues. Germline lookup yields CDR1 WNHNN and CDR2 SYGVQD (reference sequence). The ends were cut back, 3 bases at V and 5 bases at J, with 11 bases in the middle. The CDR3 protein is CASSDPTSNNEQFF. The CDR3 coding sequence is TGCGCCAGCAGTGACCCTACTAGCAACAATGAGCAGTTCTTC.

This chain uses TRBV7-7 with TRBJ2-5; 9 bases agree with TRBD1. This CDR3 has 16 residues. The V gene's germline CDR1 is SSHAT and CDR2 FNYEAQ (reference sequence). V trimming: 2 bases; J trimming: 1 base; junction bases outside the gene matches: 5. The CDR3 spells CASSLMGQGLQETQYF. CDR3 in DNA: TGTGCCAGCAGCTTAATGGGACAGGGACTCCAAGAGACCCAGTACTTC. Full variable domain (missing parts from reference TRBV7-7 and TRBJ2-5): GAGVSQSPRYKVTKRGQDVTLRCDPISSHATLYWYQQALGQGPEFLTYFNYEAQPDKSGLPSDRFSAERPEGSISTLTIQRTEQRDSAMYRCASSLMGQGLQETQYFGPGTRLLVL.

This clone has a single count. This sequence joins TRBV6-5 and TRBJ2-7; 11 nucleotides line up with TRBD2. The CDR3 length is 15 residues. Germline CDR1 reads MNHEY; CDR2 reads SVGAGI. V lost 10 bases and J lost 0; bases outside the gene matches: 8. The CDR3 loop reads CATRGGTSGSYEQYF. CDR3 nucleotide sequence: TGTGCCACCCGGGGAGGGACTAGCGGCTCCTACGAGCAGTACTTC.

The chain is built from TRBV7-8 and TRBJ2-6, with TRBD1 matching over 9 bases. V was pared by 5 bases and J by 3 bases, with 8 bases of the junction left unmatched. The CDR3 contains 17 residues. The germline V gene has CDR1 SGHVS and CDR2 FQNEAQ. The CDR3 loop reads CASSRDRAAVGANVLTF. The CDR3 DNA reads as TGTGCCAGCAGCCGGGACAGGGCGGCCGTTGGGGCCAACGTCCTGACTTTC.